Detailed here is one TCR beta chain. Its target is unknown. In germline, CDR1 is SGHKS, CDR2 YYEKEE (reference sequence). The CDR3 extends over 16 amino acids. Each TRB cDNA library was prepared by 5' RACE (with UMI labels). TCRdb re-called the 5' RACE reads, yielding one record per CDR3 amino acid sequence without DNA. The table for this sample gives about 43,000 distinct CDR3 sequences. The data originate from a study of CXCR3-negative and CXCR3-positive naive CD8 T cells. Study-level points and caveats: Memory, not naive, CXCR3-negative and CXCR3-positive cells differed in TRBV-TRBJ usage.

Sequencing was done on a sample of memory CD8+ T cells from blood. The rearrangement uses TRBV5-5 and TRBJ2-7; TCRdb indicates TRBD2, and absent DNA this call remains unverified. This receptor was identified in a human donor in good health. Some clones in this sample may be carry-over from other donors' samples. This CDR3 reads CASSLDPLAGEYEQYF.